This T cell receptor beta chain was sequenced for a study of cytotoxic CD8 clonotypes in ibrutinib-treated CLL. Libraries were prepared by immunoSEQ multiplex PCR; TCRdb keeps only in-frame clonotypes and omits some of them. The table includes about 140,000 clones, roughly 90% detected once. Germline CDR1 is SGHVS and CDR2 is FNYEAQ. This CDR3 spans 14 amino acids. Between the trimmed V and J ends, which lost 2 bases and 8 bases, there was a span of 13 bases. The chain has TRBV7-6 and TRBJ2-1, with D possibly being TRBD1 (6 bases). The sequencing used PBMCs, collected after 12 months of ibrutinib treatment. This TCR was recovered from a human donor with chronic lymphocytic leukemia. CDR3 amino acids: CASSLTTGSDEQFF. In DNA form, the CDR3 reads TGTGCCAGCAGCTTAACCACAGGGAGCGATGAGCAGTTCTTC.